This T cell receptor (beta chain) was retrieved from a study of cytomegalovirus exposure and HLA in healthy donors. At the level of the study: Within the Caucasian-associated ancestry cluster were roughly 79% of the roughly 400 genotyped donors. Overall study findings and caveats: A later analysis found TCR association rates differed by HLA locus, highest for DRB1 and lowest for HLA-C.

The CDR3 spans 14 residues. CDR1 is MGHRA and CDR2 is YSYEKL in the germline V gene. The V gene lost 1 base and the J gene lost 4 bases, with 11 bases spanning the gap. With regard to this clone: No antigen is known for it.

PCR employed 60 Vbeta and 13 Jbeta primers. Generated by immunoSEQ multiplex PCR, the TCRdb table keeps only in-frame clones and is missing some. The data hold about 88,000 clones, with just under 90% observed a single time. The clonotype comes from a young man in good health and CMV-seronegative. The specimen was PBMCs. The genes are TRBV4-1 and TRBJ2-7, with D perhaps TRBD1 (5 bases). CDR3 nucleotide sequence: TGCGCCAGCAGCCAAGCTGGCAGACAGTACGAGCAGTACTTC. Amino acids: CASSQAGRQYEQYF.